The 27 T cell receptor beta chains below all came from one sample that was sequenced in a study of blood T cell repertoires in COVID-19. Here immunoSEQ multiplex PCR was the method, and the copy in TCRdb shows in-frame clones only, minus some. This table has hundreds of thousands of clones, 86% appearing once. The material sequenced was peripheral blood. These receptors were obtained from a woman between 65 and 79 years old with COVID-19, enrolled during active disease.

J is TRBJ2-7 and V is TRBV27, with a tentative D call TRBD2 (7 bases). V gave up 2 bases and J gave up 6 bases, with 11 bases separating them. The CDR3 extends over 13 amino acids. Germline CDR1 reads MNHEY; CDR2 reads SMNVEV (reference sequence). The CDR3 sequence is CASSLARGAEQYF. The CDR3 nucleotides read TGTGCCAGCAGTTTAGCCCGGGGGGCCGAGCAGTACTTC.

The rearrangement links TRBV5-6 to TRBJ2-3, with 10 bases aligning to TRBD2. CDR3 size: 15 residues. After removal of 4 bases from V and 2 bases from J, the junction contained 4 bases not matched to a gene. Germline lookup yields CDR1 SGHDT and CDR2 YYEEEE. The CDR3 reads CASSPLAGVTDTQYF. CDR3 in DNA: TGTGCCAGCAGCCCCCTAGCGGGGGTCACAGATACGCAGTATTTT.

V usage is TRBV6-6 and J usage is TRBJ1-4; 8 bases are a match to TRBD1. Losses at the gene ends were 6 bases for V and 7 bases for J; bases not matched to a gene: 1. CDR1 and CDR2 from the germline V gene are MNHNY and SVGAGI (reference sequence). The CDR3 covers 12 residues. As DNA, the CDR3 is TGTGCCAGCAGCAGGGGGCCTGAAAAACTGTTTTTT. Protein sequence: CASSRGPEKLFF.

The chain joins TRBV12-3 or TRBV12-4 to TRBJ1-5; possibly TRBD1 for D (5 bases). The CDR3 runs 12 residues. V lost 7 bases and J lost 9, with 13 bases in between. CDR3 DNA sequence: TGTGCCAGCAATCGCGACAGTGCGCCCCAGCATTTT. The encoded protein is CASNRDSAPQHF.

Comments on this clone: The identical CDR3 is also encoded by other nucleotide sequences in the sample. The chain uses TRBV18 and TRBJ1-1, with 11 bases lining up with TRBD1. Germline CDR1 is KGHSH and CDR2 is LQKENI. The CDR3 loop spans 14 amino acids. V lost 2 bases, J lost 4 bases, and 0 bases stayed unmatched. The CDR3 DNA is TGTGCCAGCTCACCAGGGACAGGGGGCACTGAAGCTTTCTTT. It specifies CASSPGTGGTEAFF.

The chain recombines TRBV7-2 with TRBJ1-5, with 11 bases matching TRBD1. CDR1 SGHTA and CDR2 FQGNSA come from the germline V gene. The CDR3 is 16 amino acids. V lost 5 bases to trimming and J lost 7 bases; unmatched junction nucleotides: 10. The CDR3 DNA sequence: TGTGCCAGCAGCGTTTCCGGGACAGGGGGGGGACAGCCCCAGCATTTT. This gives the protein CASSVSGTGGGQPQHF.

The chain employs TRBV7-8 and TRBJ1-2; a possible D gene is TRBD1 (6 bases). V was clipped by 5 bases and J by 2 bases, with 12 bases between them. The CDR3 is made up of 14 amino acids. Germline V gene sequence: CDR1 SGHVS, CDR2 FQNEAQ. The CDR3 loop reads CASSQQQGNYGYTF. CDR3 sequence (DNA): TGTGCCAGCAGCCAGCAACAGGGCAACTATGGCTACACCTTC.

This chain uses TRBV27 with TRBJ1-2, with TRBD1 as a possible D gene (5 bases). The germline V and J ends were trimmed by 6 bases and 5 bases, with 13 bases remaining between them. The CDR3 runs 13 residues. Germline CDR1 is MNHEY and CDR2 is SMNVEV (reference sequence). CDR3 DNA: TGTGCCAGCAGCTTTAGTGGGGGGTATGGCTACACCTTC. This gives the protein CASSFSGGYGYTF.

The J gene is TRBJ1-1, the V gene TRBV30; D is unresolved. The V and J ends lost 4 bases and 6 bases respectively, with 15 bases between them. Germline assignment: CDR1 GTSNPN and CDR2 SVGIG (reference sequence). This CDR3 spans 13 amino acids. This CDR3 is CAWIRHSLPEAFF. DNA for the CDR3: TGTGCCTGGATAAGACACTCCCTGCCTGAAGCTTTCTTT.

The V gene is TRBV6-1, the J gene TRBJ1-2; D not resolved. V lost 1 base, J lost 12 bases, and 9 bases lay in between. Germline loops: CDR1 MNHNS, CDR2 SASEGT. The CDR3 is made up of 11 amino acids. CDR3 bases: TGTGCCAGCAGTGAAGGAGGAAGGAACACCTTC. Translating it yields CASSEGGRNTF.

The chain links TRBV27 to TRBJ1-6, with D possibly TRBD1 on 5 matching bases. Per the germline V gene, CDR1 is MNHEY and CDR2 is SMNVEV (reference sequence). The CDR3 runs 13 residues. V lost 3 bases and J 14 bases, leaving 14 bases between the germline ends. CDR3 nucleotide sequence: TGTGCCAGCAGTTTGTTAGTTGGGGCGGCCCTCCACTTT. This gives the protein CASSLLVGAALHF.

This clone turned up a few times. V gene TRBV2 combines with J gene TRBJ2-2; possible D gene TRBD1, 5 bases. Germline V gene sequence: CDR1 SNHLY, CDR2 FYNNEI. V gave up 9 bases and J gave up 5 bases, with 13 bases separating them. The CDR3 has 13 residues. Written as DNA, the CDR3 is TGTGCCAGTGGCACAGGAGCTACCGGGGAGCTGTTTTTT. Its translation is CASGTGATGELFF. Full variable domain (outside the CDR3, taken from reference TRBV2 and TRBJ2-2): EPEVTQTPSHQVTQMGQEVILRCVPISNHLYFYWYRQILGQKVEFLVSFYNNEISEKSEIFDDQFSVERPDGSNFTLKIRSTKLEDSAMYFCASGTGATGELFFGEGSRLTVL.

Here the CDR3 DNA reads TGTGCCAGCAGCTTAGGGGCACAGGGGGCGGGTGAAAAACTGTTTTTT. Its translation is CASSLGAQGAGEKLFF. This chain connects TRBV7-2 to TRBJ1-4; 9 bases map to TRBD1. Germline loops: CDR1 SGHTA, CDR2 FQGNSA. The CDR3 consists of 16 residues. The V gene end was trimmed by 1 base and the J gene end by 7 bases; junction bases not matched to a gene: 7.

CDR3 sequence (DNA): TGTGCCAGCAGCCCCCGGGACAGAAACACCGGGGAGCTGTTTTTT. Translation gives CASSPRDRNTGELFF. J is TRBJ2-2 and V is TRBV11-2; 7 bases fit TRBD1. From germline, CDR1 is SGHAT and CDR2 FQNNGV. The CDR3 loop spans 15 amino acids. V gave up 5 bases and J gave up 2 bases; unmatched junction bases: 5.

The chain couples TRBV20-1 to TRBJ1-5; D perhaps matches TRBD1 (5 bases). This CDR3 has 10 residues. In germline, CDR1 is DFQATT, CDR2 SNEGSKA (reference sequence). V lost 5 bases to trimming and J lost 7 bases, with 6 bases between them. As DNA, the CDR3 is TGCAGTGCTTACAGGCAGCCCCAGCATTTT. This gives the protein CSAYRQPQHF.

This rearrangement joins TRBV30 to TRBJ2-7; 15 bases line up with TRBD2. In germline, CDR1 is GTSNPN, CDR2 SVGIG (reference sequence). Trimming took 0 bases from V and 2 from J; bases not matched to a gene: 5. This CDR3 spans 17 amino acids. Written as DNA, the CDR3 is TGTGCCTGGAGTGTACGCGGACTAGCGGGGGGGGCCTACGAGCAGTACTTC. This translates into CAWSVRGLAGGAYEQYF.

The genes are TRBV19 and TRBJ2-7; the match to TRBD1 covers 7 bases. The CDR3 has 17 amino acids. CDR1 is LNHDA, CDR2 SQIVND, per germline (reference sequence). The J segment lost 7 bases and the V segment lost 0 bases, leaving 15 bases of the junction unmatched. The CDR3 here is CASSIDLVLDRIKEQYF. In DNA, the CDR3 is TGTGCCAGTAGTATAGACCTTGTCCTGGACAGGATTAAGGAGCAGTACTTC.

J is TRBJ2-5 and V is TRBV6-5; TRBD2 matches 7 bases. CDR3 length equals 15 residues. J gave up 5 bases and V 0 bases, and 6 bases lay outside the gene matches. Per germline, CDR1 MNHEY and CDR2 SVGAGI. Written as DNA, the CDR3 is TGTGCCAGCAGTTACTCGGGGGGGGGAGCGGAGACCCAGTACTTC. The encoded protein is CASSYSGGGAETQYF.

V usage is TRBV7-2 and J usage is TRBJ1-2; a weak D match, TRBD1 (5 bases). The CDR3 is 14 amino acids. V gave up 1 base and J gave up 4 bases, with 10 bases separating them. The germline V gene encodes CDR1 SGHTA and CDR2 FQGNSA. This CDR3 reads CASSLDLGAYGYTF. The CDR3 nucleotides read TGTGCCAGCAGCTTAGATCTTGGGGCCTATGGCTACACCTTC.

J is TRBJ1-2 and V is TRBV9; TRBD1 might be the D (6 bases). Germline CDR1 and CDR2: SGDLS and YYNGEE. This CDR3 has 13 amino acids. V lost 1 base to trimming and J lost 7 bases, with 11 bases between them. The CDR3 loop is CASSVQQGLGYTF. The CDR3 DNA sequence: TGTGCCAGCAGCGTACAACAGGGCCTTGGCTACACCTTC.

The CDR3 region has the DNA TGTGCCAGCAGCCATGGGACAGGGAATTCACCCCTCCACTTT. As protein: CASSHGTGNSPLHF. The chain is built from TRBV3-1 (or the pseudogene TRBV3-2) and TRBJ1-6; 9 nucleotides align to TRBD1. After removal of 3 bases from V and 7 bases from J, the junction contained 1 base not matched to a gene. The CDR3 covers 14 residues. The germline V gene encodes CDR1 LGHDT and CDR2 YNNKEL (reference sequence).

The CDR3 nucleotides are TGCGCCAGCAGCTTGTACGGCGCAGGGGGAGACTATGGCTACACCTTC. Amino acids: CASSLYGAGGDYGYTF. The chain links TRBV5-1 to TRBJ1-2, with 7 bases identical to TRBD1. The V gene end was trimmed by 1 base and the J gene end by 3 bases; junction bases not matched to a gene: 9. Germline V gene sequence: CDR1 SGHRS, CDR2 YFSETQ. The CDR3 covers 16 residues. The full variable domain, its missing parts supplied by reference TRBV5-1 and TRBJ1-2, is KAGVTQTPRYLIKTRGQQVTLSCSPISGHRSVSWYQQTPGQGLQFLFEYFSETQRNKGNFPGRFSGRQFSNSRSEMNVSTLELGDSALYLCASSLYGAGGDYGYTFGSGTRLTVV.

This clone has just one count. Written as DNA, the CDR3 is TGTGCCAGCAGTGAAGCAGGGACAGGAAACTACGAGCAGTACTTC. It specifies CASSEAGTGNYEQYF. This rearrangement joins TRBV2 to TRBJ2-7; 8 nucleotides agree with TRBD1. J was trimmed by 3 bases and V by 0 bases; bases with no gene match: 4. Germline V gives CDR1 SNHLY, CDR2 FYNNEI. The CDR3 sequence is 15 residues long.

The rearrangement links TRBV30 to TRBJ2-3; TRBD2 is a possible D gene (5 bases). V was clipped by 7 bases and J by 0 bases, with 11 bases between them. CDR1 GTSNPN and CDR2 SVGIG come from the germline V gene (reference sequence). The CDR3 is 13 residues long. CDR3 nucleotides: TGTGCCTCTGTCGGGGAAAGCACAGATACGCAGTATTTT. Residues: CASVGESTDTQYF.

This clone was seen only a few times. The chain links TRBV3-1 (or the pseudogene TRBV3-2) to TRBJ1-1, with D perhaps TRBD1 (5 bases). The V end lost 7 bases, the J end lost 9 bases, and 15 bases lay between the germline ends. Per the germline V gene, CDR1 is LGHDT and CDR2 is YNNKEL (reference sequence). This CDR3 spans 12 amino acids. Written as DNA, the CDR3 is TGTGCCAGCACCCCTTCCTCAGGGAAAGCTTTCTTT. Its protein product is CASTPSSGKAFF.

This clone has just one count. The V and J genes are TRBV3-1 (or the pseudogene TRBV3-2) and TRBJ2-5; D is perhaps TRBD2 (5 bases). CDR1 is LGHDT, CDR2 YNNKEL, per germline (reference sequence). Trimming removed 0 bases at V and 5 bases at J, with 13 bases between. CDR3 length: 15 residues. CDR3: CASSQDSPKRETQYF. The CDR3 coding sequence is TGTGCCAGCAGCCAAGATTCCCCTAAGCGGGAGACCCAGTACTTC.

The rearrangement links TRBV4-1 to TRBJ2-1; D remains unclear. V was shortened by 4 bases and J by 8 bases, with 15 bases between the two germline ends. This CDR3 has 14 amino acids. From germline, CDR1 is MGHRA and CDR2 YSYEKL. The CDR3 is CASSLPGPFYEQFF. CDR3 nucleotide sequence: TGCGCCAGCAGCCTTCCCGGTCCGTTCTATGAGCAGTTCTTC.